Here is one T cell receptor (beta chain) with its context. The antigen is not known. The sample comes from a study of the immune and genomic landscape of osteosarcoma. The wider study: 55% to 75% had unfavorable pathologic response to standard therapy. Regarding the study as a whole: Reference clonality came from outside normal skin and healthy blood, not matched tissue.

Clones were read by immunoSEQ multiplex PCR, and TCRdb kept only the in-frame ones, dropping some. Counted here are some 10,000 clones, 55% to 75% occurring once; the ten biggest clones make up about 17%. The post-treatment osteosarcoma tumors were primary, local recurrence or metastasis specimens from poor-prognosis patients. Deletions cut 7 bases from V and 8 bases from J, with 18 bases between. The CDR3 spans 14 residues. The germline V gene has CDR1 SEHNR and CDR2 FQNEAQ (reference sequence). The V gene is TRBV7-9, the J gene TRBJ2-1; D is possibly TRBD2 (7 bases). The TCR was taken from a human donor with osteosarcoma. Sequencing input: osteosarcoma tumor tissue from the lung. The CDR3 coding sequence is TGTGCCAGCACCCAGCGGGACGGGGGCCATGAGCAGTTCTTC. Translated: CASTQRDGGHEQFF.